The sequence of this TCR beta chain was determined in a study of human T cells and chemical hapten exposure. General observations from the study: Sensitizing to DPC left TCRs with a frequency above 1 in 1000 unaltered. Patch test score showed a positive correlation with PT1 expanded TCR counts. The donors suffered from alopecia, so their immune response may not match that of healthy people.

Concerning this clonotype: Its antigen is currently unknown.

Time point indicated: pre-sensitization, week 0. As for treatment: therapeutic diphenylcyclopropenone sensitization with weekly scalp DPC. TCRdb used MiXCR to reprocess the RACE reads, holding one entry per CDR3 protein. The table lists 300,000 to 450,000 distinct CDR3 sequences, 5% to 6.5% of them singletons. CDR3 length: 17 amino acids. Trimming took off 5 bases at V and 0 bases at J, with 19 bases between the two ends. This material consisted of whole blood, taken in connection with sensitization to the hapten diphenylcyclopropenone (DPC). The TCR comes from a woman younger than 30 with alopecia areata. Some clones in this sample may be carry-over from other donors' samples. This rearrangement joins TRBV12-3 or TRBV12-4 to TRBJ1-1; no clear D. The CDR3 reads CASSPGRFGRMNTEAFF. The CDR3 nucleotides read TGTGCCAGCAGTCCCGGCCGGTTTGGCCGTATGAACACTGAAGCTTTCTTT.